One sample yielded the 11 T cell receptor beta chains listed below, sequenced in a study of T-cell reconstitution after alpha-beta-depleted transplantation in children. A library of TCRbeta sequences, prepared with unique molecular identifiers, was generated. TCRdb independently ran MiXCR on the PCR reads; one entry per CDR3 protein. The sample gives about 510,000 distinct CDR3 sequences, around 10% of which show up once; approximately 14% is in the top ten. The sample here was PBMCs, mostly from graft donor cells, taken 180 days after TCRalphabeta/CD19-depleted stem cell transplant. The source of these receptors is a female patient aged 2 to 10 who had a stem cell transplant for aplastic anemia, so the T cells may come from the graft donor.

This clonotype was observed a handful of times. V usage is TRBV12-3 or TRBV12-4 and J usage is TRBJ1-5; no clear D. The ends were cut back, 6 bases at V and 10 bases at J, with 10 bases in the middle. The CDR3 length is 11 residues. The DNA of the CDR3 is TGTGCCAGCAGCGCTAGCGGTCCCCAGCATTTT. Translated: CASSASGPQHF.

This rearrangement joins TRBV4-1 to TRBJ2-1; the D gene is possibly TRBD2 (6 bases). Trimming removed 0 bases at V and 4 bases at J, with 16 bases between. The CDR3 spans 17 residues. In germline, CDR1 is MGHRA, CDR2 YSYEKL. CDR3 sequence reads: CASSQDWAGWAYNEQFF. In DNA, the CDR3 is TGCGCCAGCAGCCAAGATTGGGCGGGATGGGCTTACAATGAGCAGTTCTTC.

The CDR3 DNA is TGTGCCAGCAGCTCCACCGGGACAGGGTTTCAGCCCCAGCATTTT. It translates to CASSSTGTGFQPQHF. The V call is TRBV7-2, the J call TRBJ1-5; the match to TRBD1 covers 9 bases. CDR1 is SGHTA and CDR2 is FQGNSA in the germline V gene. This CDR3 is built from 15 residues. J was trimmed by 6 bases and V by 4 bases; bases with no gene match: 7.

This clonotype was counted at least ten times. The V gene is TRBV12-3 or TRBV12-4, the J gene TRBJ2-5; 14 bases fit TRBD2. V gave up 7 bases and J gave up 7 bases; unmatched junction bases: 2. This CDR3 has 13 amino acids. In DNA form, the CDR3 reads TGTGCCAGCACAGGACTAGCGGGGGGGACCCAGTACTTC. This gives the protein CASTGLAGGTQYF.

The J gene is TRBJ2-1, the V gene TRBV7-2; D may match TRBD1 or TRBD2 (6 bases each). The germline V gene encodes CDR1 SGHTA and CDR2 FQGNSA. The CDR3 is made up of 14 amino acids. V was shortened by 4 bases and J by 7 bases, with 14 bases between the two germline ends. CDR3 bases: TGTGCCAGCAGCTACGGGGGCCTCGGTAATGAGCAGTTCTTC. It translates to CASSYGGLGNEQFF.

This clonotype was recorded a few times. Written as DNA, the CDR3 is TGCAGTGCTAGCAGGGGCCCCTCAGGAGGCACCATATATTTT. Its protein product is CSASRGPSGGTIYF. This chain joins TRBV20-1 and TRBJ1-3; tentatively, D is TRBD1 (6 bases). CDR1 and CDR2 from the germline V gene are DFQATT and SNEGSKA (reference sequence). Trimming left V 3 bases short and J 9 bases short, with 18 bases between. The CDR3 spans 14 residues.

J is TRBJ1-1 and V is TRBV5-1, with D possibly matching TRBD1 (6 bases). Germline loops: CDR1 SGHRS, CDR2 YFSETQ. The CDR3 loop spans 15 amino acids. The ends were cut back, 4 bases at V and 0 bases at J, with 13 bases in the middle. CDR3 sequence reads: CASSRTTGVNTEAFF. The CDR3 DNA reads as TGCGCCAGCAGCCGGACGACAGGAGTGAACACTGAAGCTTTCTTT.

This clonotype was counted only a few times. The chain has TRBV20-1 and TRBJ1-6; unclear D gene. Trimming cost V 1 base and J 5 bases, with 6 bases left between them. The CDR3 has 13 amino acids. Looked up from germline, CDR1 is DFQATT and CDR2 is SNEGSKA (reference sequence). The DNA of the CDR3 is TGCAGTGCTAGAGGCAGAAATAATTCACCCCTCCACTTT. Translation gives CSARGRNNSPLHF.

This clonotype was found many times. This chain connects TRBV28 to TRBJ1-4, with 8 bases lining up with TRBD1. Germline CDR1 MDHEN, CDR2 SYDVKM. CDR3 length equals 15 residues. Unmatched junction bases numbered 10, after V lost 8 bases and J lost 5 bases. The CDR3 DNA follows: TGTGCCAGCTTACACCAGGGGGCAGGGAATGAAAAACTGTTTTTT. Amino acids: CASLHQGAGNEKLFF.

This sequence joins TRBV29-1 and TRBJ2-3; tentative D call: TRBD2 (5 bases). Germline CDR1 SQVTM, CDR2 ANQGSEA. CDR3 length: 13 amino acids. The V end was cut by 6 bases, the J end by 3 bases, with 13 bases between. The CDR3 sequence is CSVPVWETDTQYF. CDR3 coding DNA: TGCAGCGTCCCCGTGTGGGAGACAGATACGCAGTATTTT.

This clonotype was detected many times. This rearrangement joins TRBV6-2 or TRBV6-3 to TRBJ1-6; 7 bases map to TRBD1. From germline, CDR1 is MNHEY and CDR2 SVGEGT. V was pared by 8 bases and J by 9 bases, with 7 bases of the junction left unmatched. The CDR3 is made up of 13 amino acids. CDR3 sequence (DNA): TGTGCCAGCCGAAGACAGGGAAGTTCACCCCTCCACTTT. Protein product: CASRRQGSSPLHF.